The clone carrying this TCR beta chain was detected a few times. The antigen remains unidentified. The data are from a study of T cells after yellow fever vaccination. Study conclusions and caveats: Peak timing came faster in the weaker secondary response, day 5 versus 15. One caveat is that FACS-sorted repertoires could contain abundant clonotypes contaminating from the bulk population.

TCRdb fed the 5' RACE reads into MiXCR, producing one record per CDR3 protein. The sample carries over 120,000 distinct CDR3 sequences, 6.6% recorded once. The ends lost 0 bases at V and 2 bases at J; junction bases unmatched: 10. Germline V lookup: CDR1 MNHEY, CDR2 SVGAGI. There are 18 residues in the CDR3. Here the sequenced sample was CD4+ T cells sorted from PBMCs, taken 10 days after the yellow fever booster vaccination. The J gene is TRBJ2-1, the V gene TRBV6-5; 7 nucleotides line up with TRBD2. The receptor was derived from a young man who received the YFV17D yellow fever vaccine. The CDR3 sequence: CASSYSGKRDPTYNEQFF. The CDR3 bases are TGTGCCAGCAGTTACTCGGGGAAGCGGGACCCAACCTACAATGAGCAGTTCTTC.